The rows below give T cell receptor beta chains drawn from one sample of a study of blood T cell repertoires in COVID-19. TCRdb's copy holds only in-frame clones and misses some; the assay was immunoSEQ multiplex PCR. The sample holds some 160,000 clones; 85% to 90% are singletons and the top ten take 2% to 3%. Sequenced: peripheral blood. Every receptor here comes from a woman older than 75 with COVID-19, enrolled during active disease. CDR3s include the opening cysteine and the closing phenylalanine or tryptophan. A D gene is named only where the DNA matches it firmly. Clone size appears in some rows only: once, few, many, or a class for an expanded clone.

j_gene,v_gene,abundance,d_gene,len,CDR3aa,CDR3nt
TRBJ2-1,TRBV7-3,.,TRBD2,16,CASSLTASGGYNEQFF,TGTGCCAGCAGCTTAACGGCTAGCGGAGGCTACAATGAGCAGTTCTTC
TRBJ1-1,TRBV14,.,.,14,CASSLPGQNTEAFF,TGTGCCAGCAGCCTTCCGGGACAGAACACTGAAGCTTTCTTT
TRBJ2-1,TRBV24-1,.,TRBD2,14,CATSDSPRGGEQFF,TGTGCCACCAGTGATTCCCCCCGGGGGGGTGAGCAGTTCTTC
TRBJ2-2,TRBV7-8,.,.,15,CASSLAREHTGELFF,TGTGCCAGCAGCTTAGCCCGGGAGCACACCGGGGAGCTGTTTTTT
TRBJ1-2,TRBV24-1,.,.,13,CATSDRGSAGYTF,TGTGCCACCAGTGATCGAGGGTCAGCTGGCTACACCTTC
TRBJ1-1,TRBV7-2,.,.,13,CASRETGNTEAFF,TGTGCCAGCAGGGAGACAGGGAACACTGAAGCTTTCTTT
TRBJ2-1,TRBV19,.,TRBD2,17,CASSIDRLAGGVGEQFF,TGTGCCAGTAGTATAGATAGACTAGCGGGAGGGGTGGGTGAGCAGTTCTTC
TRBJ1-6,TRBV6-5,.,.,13,CASSPLRDSPLHF,TGTGCCAGCAGCCCGTTGAGGGATTCACCCCTCCACTTT
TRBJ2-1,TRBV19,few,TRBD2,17,CASSIDLGTSGFNEQFF,TGTGCCAGTAGTATAGATTTAGGGACTAGCGGATTCAATGAGCAGTTCTTC
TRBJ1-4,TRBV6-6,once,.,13,CAGREGGSEKLFF,TGTGCCGGGAGGGAGGGGGGAAGCGAAAAACTGTTTTTT
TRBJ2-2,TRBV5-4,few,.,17,CASSRGGGLTNTGELFF,TGTGCCAGCAGCCGGGGAGGGGGGCTCACGAACACCGGGGAGCTGTTTTTT
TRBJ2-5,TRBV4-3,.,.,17,CASSHPKIPAGRSTQYF,TGCGCCAGCAGCCACCCTAAGATCCCGGCAGGGCGATCGACCCAGTACTTC